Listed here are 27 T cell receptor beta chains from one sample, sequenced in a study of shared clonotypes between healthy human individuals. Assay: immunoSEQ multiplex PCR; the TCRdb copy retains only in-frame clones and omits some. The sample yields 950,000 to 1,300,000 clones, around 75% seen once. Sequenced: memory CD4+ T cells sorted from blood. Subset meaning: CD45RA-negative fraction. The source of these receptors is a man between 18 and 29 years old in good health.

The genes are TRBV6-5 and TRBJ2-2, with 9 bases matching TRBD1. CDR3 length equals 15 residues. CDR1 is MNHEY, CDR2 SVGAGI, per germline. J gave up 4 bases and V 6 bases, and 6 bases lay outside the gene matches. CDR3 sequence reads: CASSRDRGATGELFF. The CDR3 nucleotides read TGTGCCAGCAGCCGCGACAGGGGGGCCACCGGGGAGCTGTTTTTT.

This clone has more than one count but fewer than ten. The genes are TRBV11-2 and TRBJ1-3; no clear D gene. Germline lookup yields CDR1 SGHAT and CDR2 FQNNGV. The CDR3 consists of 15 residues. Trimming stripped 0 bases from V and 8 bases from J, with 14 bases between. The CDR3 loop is CASSLERGKRDTIYF. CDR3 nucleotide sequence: TGTGCCAGCAGCTTAGAACGGGGAAAAAGAGACACCATATATTTT.

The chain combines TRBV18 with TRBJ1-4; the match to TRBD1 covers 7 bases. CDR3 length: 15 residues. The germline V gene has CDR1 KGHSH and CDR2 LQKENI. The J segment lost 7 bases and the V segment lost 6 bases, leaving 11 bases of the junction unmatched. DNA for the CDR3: TGTGCCAGCTCGCGAACAGGGGAGAGGGGTGAAAAACTGTTTTTT. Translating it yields CASSRTGERGEKLFF.

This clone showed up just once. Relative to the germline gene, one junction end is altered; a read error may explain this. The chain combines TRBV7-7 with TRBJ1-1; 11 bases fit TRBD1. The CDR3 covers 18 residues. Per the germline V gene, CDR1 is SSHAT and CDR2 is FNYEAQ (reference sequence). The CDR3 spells CASSLALGTGGENTEAFF. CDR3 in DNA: TGTGCTAGCAGCTTAGCGTTGGGGACAGGGGGTGAGAACACTGAAGCTTTCTTT.

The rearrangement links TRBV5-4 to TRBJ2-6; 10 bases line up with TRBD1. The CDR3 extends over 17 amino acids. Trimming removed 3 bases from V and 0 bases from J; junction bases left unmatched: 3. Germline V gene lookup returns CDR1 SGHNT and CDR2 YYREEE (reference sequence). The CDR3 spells CASSSGTGVSGANVLTF. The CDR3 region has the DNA TGTGCCAGCAGCTCCGGGACAGGGGTCTCTGGGGCCAACGTCCTGACTTTC.

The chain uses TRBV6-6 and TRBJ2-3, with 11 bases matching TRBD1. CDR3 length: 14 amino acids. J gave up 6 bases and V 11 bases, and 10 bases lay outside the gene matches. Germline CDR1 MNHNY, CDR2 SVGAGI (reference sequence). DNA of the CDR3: TGTGCCGCTACCGGGACAGGGGGGAGGGATACGCAGTATTTT. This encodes CAATGTGGRDTQYF.

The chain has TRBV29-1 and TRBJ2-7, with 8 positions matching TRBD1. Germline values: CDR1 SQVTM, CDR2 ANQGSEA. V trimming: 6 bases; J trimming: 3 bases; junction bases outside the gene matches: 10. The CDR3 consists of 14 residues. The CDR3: CSVLEGQAVYEQYF. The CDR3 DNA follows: TGCAGCGTCTTGGAGGGACAGGCCGTCTACGAGCAGTACTTC.

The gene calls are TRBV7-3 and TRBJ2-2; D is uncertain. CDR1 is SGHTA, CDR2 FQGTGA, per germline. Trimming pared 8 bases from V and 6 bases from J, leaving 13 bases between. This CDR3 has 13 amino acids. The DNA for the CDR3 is TGTGCCAGCTGCCCTGGCCCAGCCGGGGAGCTGTTTTTT. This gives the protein CASCPGPAGELFF.

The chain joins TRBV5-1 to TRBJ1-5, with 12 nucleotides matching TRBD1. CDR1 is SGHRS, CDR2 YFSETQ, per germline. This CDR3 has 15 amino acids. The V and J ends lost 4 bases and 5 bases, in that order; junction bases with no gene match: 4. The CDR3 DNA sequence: TGCGCCAGCAGCCTCGGGACAGGGGGCTATCAGCCCCAGCATTTT. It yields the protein CASSLGTGGYQPQHF. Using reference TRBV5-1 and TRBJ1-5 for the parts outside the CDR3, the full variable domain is KAGVTQTPRYLIKTRGQQVTLSCSPISGHRSVSWYQQTPGQGLQFLFEYFSETQRNKGNFPGRFSGRQFSNSRSEMNVSTLELGDSALYLCASSLGTGGYQPQHFGDGTRLSIL.

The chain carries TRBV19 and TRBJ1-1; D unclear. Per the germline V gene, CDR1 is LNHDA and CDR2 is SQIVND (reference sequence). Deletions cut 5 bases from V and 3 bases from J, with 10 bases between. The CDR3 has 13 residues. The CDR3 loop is CASSSQVHTEAFF. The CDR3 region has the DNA TGTGCCAGTAGTTCGCAGGTCCACACTGAAGCTTTCTTT.

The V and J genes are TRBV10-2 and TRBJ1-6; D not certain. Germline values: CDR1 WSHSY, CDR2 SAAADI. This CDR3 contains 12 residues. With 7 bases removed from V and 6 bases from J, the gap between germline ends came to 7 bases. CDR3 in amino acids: CASTLFNSPLHF. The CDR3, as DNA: TGCGCCAGCACCCTATTTAATTCACCCCTCCACTTT.

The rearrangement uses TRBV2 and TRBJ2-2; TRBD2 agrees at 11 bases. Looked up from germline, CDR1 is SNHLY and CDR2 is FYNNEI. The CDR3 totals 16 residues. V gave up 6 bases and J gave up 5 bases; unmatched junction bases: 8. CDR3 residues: CASRASGRRGTGELFF. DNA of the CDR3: TGTGCCAGCAGAGCTAGCGGGAGGAGGGGTACCGGGGAGCTGTTTTTT.

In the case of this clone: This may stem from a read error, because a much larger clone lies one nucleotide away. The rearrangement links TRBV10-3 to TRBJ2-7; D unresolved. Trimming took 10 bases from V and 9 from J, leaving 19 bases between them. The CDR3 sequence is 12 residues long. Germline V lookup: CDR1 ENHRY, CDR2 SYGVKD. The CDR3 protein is CASGRSRDGQYF. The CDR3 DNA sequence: TGTGCCAGCGGACGGTCCAGAGACGGGCAGTACTTC.

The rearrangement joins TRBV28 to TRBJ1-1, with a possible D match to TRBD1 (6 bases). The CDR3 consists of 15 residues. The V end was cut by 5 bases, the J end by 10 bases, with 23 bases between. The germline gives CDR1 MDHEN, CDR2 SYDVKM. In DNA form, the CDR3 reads TGTGCCAGCAGTGGGTGGACAGTTCCCCTCACCTTAGCTTTCTTT. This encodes CASSGWTVPLTLAFF. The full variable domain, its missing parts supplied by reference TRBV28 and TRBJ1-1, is DVKVTQSSRYLVKRTGEKVFLECVQDMDHENMFWYRQDPGLGLRLIYFSYDVKMKEKGDIPEGYSVSREKKERFSLILESASTNQTSMYLCASSGWTVPLTLAFFGQGTRLTVV.

CDR3 nucleotides: TGTGCCAGCAGCTTAGATGGGCAGGACTCAGATACGCAGTATTTT. This translates into CASSLDGQDSDTQYF. This chain links TRBV11-2 with TRBJ2-3, with a tentative D call TRBD2 (5 bases). There are 15 residues in the CDR3. Trimming pared 0 bases from V and 4 bases from J, leaving 11 bases between. The germline V gene encodes CDR1 SGHAT and CDR2 FQNNGV.

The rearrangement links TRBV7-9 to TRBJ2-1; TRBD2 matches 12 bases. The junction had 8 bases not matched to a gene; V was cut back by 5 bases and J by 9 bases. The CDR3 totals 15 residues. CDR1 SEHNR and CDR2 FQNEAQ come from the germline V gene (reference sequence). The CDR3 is CASSVRLAGVGEQFF. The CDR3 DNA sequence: TGTGCCAGCAGCGTAAGACTAGCGGGAGTGGGTGAGCAGTTCTTC.

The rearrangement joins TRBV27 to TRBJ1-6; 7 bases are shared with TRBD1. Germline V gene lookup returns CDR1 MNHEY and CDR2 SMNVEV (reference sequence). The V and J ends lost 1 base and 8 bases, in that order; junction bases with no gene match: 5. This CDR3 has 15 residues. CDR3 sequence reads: CASSLYGTVYSPLHF. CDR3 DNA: TGTGCCAGCAGTTTATACGGGACAGTCTATTCACCCCTCCACTTT.

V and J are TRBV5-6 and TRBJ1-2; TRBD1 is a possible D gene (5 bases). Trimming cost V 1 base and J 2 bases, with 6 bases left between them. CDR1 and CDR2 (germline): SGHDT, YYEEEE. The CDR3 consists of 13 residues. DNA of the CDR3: TGTGCCAGCAGCTTGCGGGACAACTATGGCTACACCTTC. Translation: CASSLRDNYGYTF.

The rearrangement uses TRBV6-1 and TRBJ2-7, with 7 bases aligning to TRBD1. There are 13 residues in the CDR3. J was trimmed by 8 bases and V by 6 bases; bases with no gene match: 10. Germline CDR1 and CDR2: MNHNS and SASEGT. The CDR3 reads CASRGSIQGKQYF. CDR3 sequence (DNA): TGTGCCAGCAGGGGGAGTATACAGGGGAAGCAGTACTTC.

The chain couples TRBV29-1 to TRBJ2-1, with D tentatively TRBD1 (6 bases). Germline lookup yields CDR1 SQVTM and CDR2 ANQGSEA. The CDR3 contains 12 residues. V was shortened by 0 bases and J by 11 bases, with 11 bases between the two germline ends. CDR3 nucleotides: TGCAGCGTTGAAGACCCGGGACAAAAGCAGTTCTTC. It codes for CSVEDPGQKQFF.

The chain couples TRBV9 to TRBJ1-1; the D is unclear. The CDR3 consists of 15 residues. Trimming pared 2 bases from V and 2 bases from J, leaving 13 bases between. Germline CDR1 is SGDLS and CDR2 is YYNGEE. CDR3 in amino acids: CASSVSHSSNTEAFF. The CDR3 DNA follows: TGTGCCAGCAGCGTTTCCCACTCAAGTAACACTGAAGCTTTCTTT. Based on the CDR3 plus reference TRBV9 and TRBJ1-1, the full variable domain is DSGVTQTPKHLITATGQRVTLRCSPRSGDLSVYWYQQSLDQGLQFLIQYYNGEERAKGNILERFSAQQFPDLHSELNLSSLELGDSALYFCASSVSHSSNTEAFFGQGTRLTVV.

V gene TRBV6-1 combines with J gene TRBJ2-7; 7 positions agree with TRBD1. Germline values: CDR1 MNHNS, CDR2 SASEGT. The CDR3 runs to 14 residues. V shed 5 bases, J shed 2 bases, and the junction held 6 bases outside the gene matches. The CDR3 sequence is CASSLGTVTYEQYF. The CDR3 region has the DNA TGTGCCAGCAGTTTGGGGACAGTTACCTACGAGCAGTACTTC.

DNA of the CDR3: TGTGCCAGCAGCTTGCGTGGCCCGAATGGGGGGGAGCAGTACTTC. Translating it yields CASSLRGPNGGEQYF. The chain is built from TRBV13 and TRBJ2-7, with a weak D call TRBD2 (6 bases). Germline V gene data show CDR1 as PRHDT and CDR2 as FYEKMQ (reference sequence). The CDR3 totals 15 residues. Between the trimmed V and J ends, which lost 3 bases and 7 bases, there was a span of 19 bases.

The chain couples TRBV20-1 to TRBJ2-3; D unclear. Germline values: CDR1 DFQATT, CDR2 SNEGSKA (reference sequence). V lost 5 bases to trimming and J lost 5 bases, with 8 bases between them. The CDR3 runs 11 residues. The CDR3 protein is CSAHLGDTQYF. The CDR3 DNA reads TGCAGTGCTCACCTTGGAGATACGCAGTATTTT.

CDR3 bases: TGTGCCAGCAGTCCACGGACTAGCGGGAGTATATCGAATGAGCAGTTCTTC. This sequence encodes CASSPRTSGSISNEQFF. The chain carries TRBV12-1 and TRBJ2-1; the table's D call of TRBD2 was not tested on the DNA. TRBV12-1 is reported as a pseudogene. The CDR3 has 17 residues.

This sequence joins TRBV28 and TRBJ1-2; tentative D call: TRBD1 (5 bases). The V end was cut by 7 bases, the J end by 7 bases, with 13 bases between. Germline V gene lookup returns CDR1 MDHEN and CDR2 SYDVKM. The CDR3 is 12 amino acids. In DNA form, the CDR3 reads TGTGCCAGCACTACGGGGGTAATTGGCTACACCTTC. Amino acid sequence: CASTTGVIGYTF.

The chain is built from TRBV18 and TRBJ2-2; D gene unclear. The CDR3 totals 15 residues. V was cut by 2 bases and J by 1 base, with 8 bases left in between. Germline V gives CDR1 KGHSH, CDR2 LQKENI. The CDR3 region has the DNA TGTGCCAGCTCACCAAATGTCGGGAACACCGGGGAGCTGTTTTTT. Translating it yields CASSPNVGNTGELFF.